This TCR beta chain was identified during a study of Ad26.COV2.S vaccination and SARS-CoV-2 variants. Study-wide results and caveats: Placebo recipients had lower spike-specific TCR breadth than vaccine recipients.

This sample's treatment: 15 to 20 received Ad26.COV2.S at low or high dose, single or two shots; five or six received placebo; per-sample allocation not given. Each sample was drawn 63 days after the first injection (of vaccine or placebo). The table came from immunoSEQ multiplex PCR; TCRdb's copy has only in-frame clones and leaves some out. The data hold under 550,000 clones, with 88% observed a single time. CDR3 length: 14 residues. Losses at the gene ends were 2 bases for V and 7 bases for J; bases not matched to a gene: 4. Germline lookup yields CDR1 MNHEY and CDR2 SVGAGI. A word on this clone: The antigen remains unidentified.

The origin of this receptor is a person aged 18 to 59 who received the Ad26.COV2.S COVID-19 vaccine or a placebo. The source was peripheral blood, collected in a trial of Ad26.COV2.S vaccine versus placebo. The chain is built from TRBV6-5 and TRBJ1-2; 10 bases are a match to TRBD1. CDR3 bases: TGTGCCAGCAGTTACGGGACAGGGGTTGGTGGCTACACCTTC. It translates to CASSYGTGVGGYTF.